This T cell receptor (beta chain) was observed in a study of T cell responses to AZD1222 COVID-19 vaccine. Regarding the study as a whole: The peak T cell response came first, and repertoires were sampled only after it.

The V gene's germline CDR1 is SGHTA and CDR2 FQGNSA. V gave up 5 bases and J gave up 7 bases, with 18 bases separating them. The CDR3 is 15 residues long. Profiled with immunoSEQ multiplex PCR; TCRdb holds only in-frame clones, not every one. Counted here are about 190,000 clones, more than 75% occurring once; the ten biggest clones make up 0.95% to 1%. About this clone itself: Its specificity is not known.

The sample here was peripheral blood, taken on day 0 of AZD1222 vaccination. The TCR comes from an adult in good health. This chain joins TRBV7-2 and TRBJ1-5, with D possibly being TRBD1 (5 bases). The CDR3 loop reads CASSQWDALSQPQHF. The CDR3, as DNA: TGTGCCAGCAGCCAATGGGACGCCCTCAGCCAGCCCCAGCATTTT.